This T cell receptor (beta chain) was obtained from a study of shared clonotypes between healthy human individuals. Comment on this clone: Its antigen is currently unknown.

The CDR3 runs 14 residues. The ends lost 0 bases at V and 3 bases at J; junction bases unmatched: 3. Per germline, CDR1 SGHRS and CDR2 YFSETQ. TCRdb keeps only in-frame clones here, not all; method: immunoSEQ multiplex PCR. In the table there are roughly 2,500,000 clones, approximately 93% of which are singletons. Study findings and constraints: The represented genetic and exposure-history diversity was limited by the small number of donors.

The source of this sequence is a man aged 18 to 30 in good health. Some clones in this sample may be carry-over from other donors' samples. Sequenced input: naive CD4+ T cells from PBMCs. Subset given: CD45RA+ positively selected. This chain uses TRBV5-1 with TRBJ2-7; 7 bases line up with TRBD2. The CDR3 reads CASSLATSVYEQYF. Here the CDR3 DNA reads TGCGCCAGCAGCTTGGCAACTAGCGTCTACGAGCAGTACTTC.